The TCR beta chain described here comes from a study of T cells and Merkel cell carcinoma outcomes. Sequenced by immunoSEQ multiplex PCR; TCRdb stores in-frame clones only, minus some. The table shows approximately 600 clones, with approximately 91% occurring only once. CDR3 length: 16 amino acids. V trimming: 5 bases; J trimming: 1 base; junction bases outside the gene matches: 8. The germline gives CDR1 MNHEY, CDR2 SMNVEV (reference sequence). The study, taken as a whole, reports: In Merkel cell carcinoma, repertoire and T-cell density reportedly predicted outcomes.

In regard to this clone: Its matching antigen is unknown.

Specimen: tumor tissue from Merkel cell carcinoma. The chain recombines TRBV27 with TRBJ2-3; TRBD1 matches 8 bases. This clonotype originated in a human donor with Merkel cell carcinoma. Here the CDR3 DNA reads TGTGCCAGCAGTCCATGGCAGGGGGCCGGCACAGATACGCAGTATTTT. Its translation is CASSPWQGAGTDTQYF.